These 17 T cell receptor beta chains were all obtained from the same sample, sequenced in a study of cytomegalovirus exposure and HLA in healthy donors. Assay: immunoSEQ multiplex PCR; the TCRdb copy retains only in-frame clones and omits some. The profile shows about 200,000 clones, 80% to 90% of them singletons. Sequences were obtained from PBMCs. These receptors were taken from a woman in her 30s in good health and CMV-seronegative.

This chain links TRBV11-3 with TRBJ2-2; no firm D call. Germline V gene lookup returns CDR1 SGHNT and CDR2 YENEEA. V lost 3 bases, J lost 2 bases, and 10 bases lay in between. The length of the CDR3 is 15 residues. CDR3 nucleotide sequence: TGTGCCAGCAGCTTGGCCGGGTTAAACACCGGGGAGCTGTTTTTT. Protein sequence: CASSLAGLNTGELFF.

This clone was detected once. This chain joins TRBV10-3 and TRBJ1-1, with D possibly TRBD1 on 5 matching bases. Looked up from germline, CDR1 is ENHRY and CDR2 is SYGVKD. This CDR3 region has 13 residues. V was cut by 7 bases and J by 2 bases, with 11 bases left in between. The CDR3 protein is CAIKRQQNTEAFF. Written as DNA, the CDR3 is TGTGCCATCAAGAGACAGCAAAACACTGAAGCTTTCTTT.

The sample holds one count of this clone. The chain employs TRBV6-1 and TRBJ2-7, with 7 nucleotides matching TRBD1. The trim removed 7 bases at V and 3 bases at J, leaving 9 bases unmatched. Germline assignment: CDR1 MNHNS and CDR2 SASEGT. CDR3 size: 14 residues. The CDR3 DNA reads TGTGCCAGCATTTATTCGGGACAGCTCTACGAGCAGTACTTC. This gives the protein CASIYSGQLYEQYF.

In nucleotides, the CDR3 is TGTGCCAGCAGCACCATGGAGGGAACCTACGAGCAGTACTTC. Its translation: CASSTMEGTYEQYF. The gene calls are TRBV25-1 and TRBJ2-7; D is perhaps TRBD2 (6 bases). V was pared by 6 bases and J by 2 bases, with 14 bases between. Germline CDR1 is MGHDK and CDR2 is SYGVNS. The CDR3 extends over 14 amino acids.

The chain recombines TRBV19 with TRBJ1-2, with TRBD1 identical over 7 bases. CDR3 length: 14 residues. CDR1 and CDR2 from the germline V gene are LNHDA and SQIVND (reference sequence). The ends lost 8 bases at V and 2 bases at J; junction bases unmatched: 8. The CDR3: CASLQGLQNYGYTF. CDR3 in DNA: TGTGCCAGTCTACAGGGGTTGCAGAACTATGGCTACACCTTC.

The V call is TRBV6-5, the J call TRBJ2-2; D call uncertain. Germline V CDR1 and CDR2: MNHEY, SVGAGI. V was clipped by 6 bases and J by 6 bases, with 5 bases between them. The CDR3 totals 11 residues. In DNA, the CDR3 is TGTGCCAGCAGCTTTCCCGGGGAGCTGTTTTTT. It yields the protein CASSFPGELFF.

This rearrangement joins TRBV29-1 to TRBJ2-1; 7 bases fit TRBD2. Germline CDR1 and CDR2: SQVTM and ANQGSEA. The CDR3 length is 12 residues. The junction had 7 bases not matched to a gene; V was cut back by 6 bases and J by 8 bases. Here the CDR3 DNA reads TGCAGCGTACCGCCTGGGGGGGATGAGCAGTTCTTC. This encodes CSVPPGGDEQFF.

This chain joins TRBV5-1 and TRBJ1-3, with 7 bases lining up with TRBD1. CDR1 and CDR2 (germline): SGHRS, YFSETQ. The CDR3 runs to 14 residues. J was trimmed by 3 bases and V by 4 bases; bases with no gene match: 4. The CDR3 protein is CASSRQGDGNTIYF. The CDR3, as DNA: TGCGCCAGCAGCCGACAGGGTGATGGAAACACCATATATTTT.

The chain is built from TRBV2 and TRBJ1-2; D not resolved. This CDR3 has 14 residues. The V gene's germline CDR1 is SNHLY and CDR2 FYNNEI. Trimming pared 5 bases from V and 5 bases from J, leaving 15 bases between. As DNA, the CDR3 is TGTGCCAGCAGTAGGACCTTGAGAGGGTATGGCTACACCTTC. Its translation is CASSRTLRGYGYTF.

The chain couples TRBV27 to TRBJ2-7; D is perhaps TRBD1 (6 bases). Germline values: CDR1 MNHEY, CDR2 SMNVEV (reference sequence). Deletions cut 6 bases from V and 4 bases from J, with 19 bases between. The CDR3 runs 15 residues. The CDR3 is CASRLDRSTNYEQYF. Here the CDR3 DNA reads TGTGCCAGCAGGCTAGACAGGAGCACGAATTACGAGCAGTACTTC.

This clone was seen only once. This chain links TRBV19 with TRBJ1-1; 7 positions match TRBD1. Trimming cost V 7 bases and J 1 base; bases outside gene matches: 9. Germline V gene lookup returns CDR1 LNHDA and CDR2 SQIVND (reference sequence). This CDR3 contains 15 residues. CDR3 in DNA: TGTGCCAGTAAACCGGGTTCAGGGGGGAACACTGAAGCTTTCTTT. It is translated as CASKPGSGGNTEAFF.

The chain links TRBV29-1 to TRBJ1-3; D perhaps matches TRBD1 (6 bases). The CDR3 runs to 14 residues. Germline lookup yields CDR1 SQVTM and CDR2 ANQGSEA. Trimming left V 7 bases short and J 8 bases short, with 21 bases between. The CDR3 DNA reads as TGCAGCGCTTATAACAGGGTCTCGACGGACACCATATATTTT. Its translation is CSAYNRVSTDTIYF.

The V and J genes are TRBV30 and TRBJ1-5; 10 positions agree with TRBD1. The CDR3 spans 15 residues. Germline V gene lookup returns CDR1 GTSNPN and CDR2 SVGIG (reference sequence). Trimming removed 5 bases from V and 5 bases from J; junction bases left unmatched: 9. The CDR3 coding sequence is TGTGCCTGGGGGCGCCCCGGGACAGGGGATCAGCCCCAGCATTTT. Amino acid sequence: CAWGRPGTGDQPQHF.

The chain uses TRBV5-1 and TRBJ2-5, with 8 positions matching TRBD2. Per germline, CDR1 SGHRS and CDR2 YFSETQ. The length of the CDR3 is 14 residues. With 4 bases clipped from V and 3 bases from J, the junction kept 5 bases outside the gene matches. Here the CDR3 DNA reads TGCGCCAGCAGCGCGGGGGGCGGAGAAGAGACCCAGTACTTC. Amino acids: CASSAGGGEETQYF.

The rearrangement uses TRBV9 and TRBJ1-5, with D perhaps matching TRBD1 (6 bases). The CDR3 consists of 14 residues. Trimming took off 3 bases at V and 3 bases at J, with 10 bases between the two ends. Germline lookup yields CDR1 SGDLS and CDR2 YYNGEE. The CDR3 nucleotides read TGTGCCAGCAGCGCCTCAGGGGCCAATCAGCCCCAGCATTTT. This sequence encodes CASSASGANQPQHF. The full variable domain, rest sourced from reference TRBV9 and TRBJ1-5, is DSGVTQTPKHLITATGQRVTLRCSPRSGDLSVYWYQQSLDQGLQFLIQYYNGEERAKGNILERFSAQQFPDLHSELNLSSLELGDSALYFCASSASGANQPQHFGDGTRLSIL.

This clone was seen only a few times. J is TRBJ1-5 and V is TRBV2, with D perhaps matching TRBD1 (5 bases). CDR1 and CDR2 from the germline V gene are SNHLY and FYNNEI. V shed 5 bases and J shed 2 bases, with 10 bases lying between them. There are 14 residues in the CDR3. The CDR3, as DNA: TGTGCCAGCAGTCGGGGGTTGGGCAATCAGCCCCAGCATTTT. This encodes CASSRGLGNQPQHF.

The chain employs TRBV5-4 and TRBJ1-2; TRBD1 matches 9 bases. Germline CDR1 and CDR2: SGHNT and YYREEE (reference sequence). The CDR3 runs 14 residues. J lost 8 bases, V lost 4 bases, and 9 bases had no gene match. The CDR3 loop reads CASSRGQGNVGYTF. DNA for the CDR3: TGTGCCAGCAGCAGAGGACAGGGGAACGTCGGCTACACCTTC.